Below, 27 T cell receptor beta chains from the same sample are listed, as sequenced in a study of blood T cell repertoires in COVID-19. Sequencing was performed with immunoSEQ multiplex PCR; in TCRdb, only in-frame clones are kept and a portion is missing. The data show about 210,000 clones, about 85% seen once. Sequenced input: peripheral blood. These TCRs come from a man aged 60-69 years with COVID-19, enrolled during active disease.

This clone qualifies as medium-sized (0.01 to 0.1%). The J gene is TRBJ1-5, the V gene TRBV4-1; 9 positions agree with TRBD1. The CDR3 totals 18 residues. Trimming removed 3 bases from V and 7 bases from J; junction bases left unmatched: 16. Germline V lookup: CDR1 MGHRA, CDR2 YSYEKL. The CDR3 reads CASSHSFGRTGGRQPQHF. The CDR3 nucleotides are TGCGCCAGCAGCCACTCCTTCGGGCGTACAGGGGGCCGGCAGCCCCAGCATTTT.

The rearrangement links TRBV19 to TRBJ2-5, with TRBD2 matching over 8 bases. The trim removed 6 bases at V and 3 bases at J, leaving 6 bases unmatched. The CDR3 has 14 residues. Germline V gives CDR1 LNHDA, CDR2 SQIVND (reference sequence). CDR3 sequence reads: CASRPVAGKETQYF. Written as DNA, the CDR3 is TGTGCCAGTAGACCCGTAGCGGGAAAAGAGACCCAGTACTTC.

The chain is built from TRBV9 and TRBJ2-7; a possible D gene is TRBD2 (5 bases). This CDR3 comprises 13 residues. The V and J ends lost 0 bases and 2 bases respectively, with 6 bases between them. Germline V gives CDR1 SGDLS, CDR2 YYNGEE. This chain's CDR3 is CASSVAGTYEQYF. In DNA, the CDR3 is TGTGCCAGCAGCGTAGCGGGGACCTACGAGCAGTACTTC.

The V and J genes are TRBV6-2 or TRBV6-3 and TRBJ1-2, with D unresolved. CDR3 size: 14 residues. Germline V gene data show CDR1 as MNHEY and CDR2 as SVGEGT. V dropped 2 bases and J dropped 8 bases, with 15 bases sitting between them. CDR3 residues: CASSYGGPRWGYTF. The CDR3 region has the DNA TGTGCCAGCAGTTACGGAGGCCCCCGATGGGGCTACACCTTC.

As DNA, the CDR3 is TGTGCCAGCAGCCTCGTTGGGGGGGCCACTGAAGCTTTCTTT. Translating gives CASSLVGGATEAFF. The chain uses TRBV13 and TRBJ1-1, with a weak D call TRBD1 (6 bases). Germline V gives CDR1 PRHDT, CDR2 FYEKMQ (reference sequence). The ends were cut back, 5 bases at V and 4 bases at J, with 14 bases in the middle. This CDR3 contains 14 residues.

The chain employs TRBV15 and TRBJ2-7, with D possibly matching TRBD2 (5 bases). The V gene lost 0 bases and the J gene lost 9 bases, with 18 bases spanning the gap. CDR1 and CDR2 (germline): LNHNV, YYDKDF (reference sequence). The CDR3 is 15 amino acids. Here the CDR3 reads CATSRDLGGGLGQYF. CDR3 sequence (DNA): TGTGCCACCAGCAGAGACCTCGGAGGAGGTCTAGGGCAGTACTTC.

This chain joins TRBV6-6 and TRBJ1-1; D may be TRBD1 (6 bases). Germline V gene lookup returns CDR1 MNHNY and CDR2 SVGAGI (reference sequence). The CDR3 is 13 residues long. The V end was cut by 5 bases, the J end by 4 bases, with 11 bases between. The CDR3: CASSVRGSTEAFF. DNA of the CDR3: TGTGCCAGCAGTGTAAGGGGGAGCACTGAAGCTTTCTTT.

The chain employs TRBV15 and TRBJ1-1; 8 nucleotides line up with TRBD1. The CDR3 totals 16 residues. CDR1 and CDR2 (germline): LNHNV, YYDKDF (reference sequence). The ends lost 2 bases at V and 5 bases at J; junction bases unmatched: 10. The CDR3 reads CATSRQGARSGTEAFF. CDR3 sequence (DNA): TGTGCCACCAGCAGACAGGGGGCAAGATCGGGGACTGAAGCTTTCTTT.

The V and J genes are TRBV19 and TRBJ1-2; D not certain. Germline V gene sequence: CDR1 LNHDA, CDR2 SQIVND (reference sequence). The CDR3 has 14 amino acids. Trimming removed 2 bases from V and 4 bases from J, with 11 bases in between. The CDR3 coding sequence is TGTGCCAGTAGTATATCCGACGGAGGCTATGGCTACACCTTC. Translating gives CASSISDGGYGYTF.

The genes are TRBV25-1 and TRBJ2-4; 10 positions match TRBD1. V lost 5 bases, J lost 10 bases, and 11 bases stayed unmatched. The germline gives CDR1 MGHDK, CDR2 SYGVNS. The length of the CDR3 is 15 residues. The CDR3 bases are TGTGCCAGCAGTCCTCGATCGGGGGACAGGGGAATTCAGTACTTC. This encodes CASSPRSGDRGIQYF.

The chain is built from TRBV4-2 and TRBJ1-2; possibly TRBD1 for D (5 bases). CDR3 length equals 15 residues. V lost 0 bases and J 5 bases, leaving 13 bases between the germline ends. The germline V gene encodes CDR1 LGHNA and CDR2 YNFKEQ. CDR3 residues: CASSQDRVSGYGYTF. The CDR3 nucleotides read TGTGCCAGCAGCCAAGATAGGGTGTCAGGGTATGGCTACACCTTC.

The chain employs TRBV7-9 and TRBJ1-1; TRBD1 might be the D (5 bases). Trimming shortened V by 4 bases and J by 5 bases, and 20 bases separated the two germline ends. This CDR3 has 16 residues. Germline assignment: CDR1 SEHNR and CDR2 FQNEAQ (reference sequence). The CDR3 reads CASSSSGGLLWTEAFF. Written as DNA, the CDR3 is TGTGCCAGCAGCTCGTCCGGGGGACTGTTGTGGACTGAAGCTTTCTTT.

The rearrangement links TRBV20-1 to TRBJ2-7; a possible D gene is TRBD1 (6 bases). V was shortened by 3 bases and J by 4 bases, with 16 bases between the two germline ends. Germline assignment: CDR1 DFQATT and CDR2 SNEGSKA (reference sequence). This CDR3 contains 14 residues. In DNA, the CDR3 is TGCAGTGCTAGTAAGGACAGCCCTTTTTACGAGCAGTACTTC. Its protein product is CSASKDSPFYEQYF.

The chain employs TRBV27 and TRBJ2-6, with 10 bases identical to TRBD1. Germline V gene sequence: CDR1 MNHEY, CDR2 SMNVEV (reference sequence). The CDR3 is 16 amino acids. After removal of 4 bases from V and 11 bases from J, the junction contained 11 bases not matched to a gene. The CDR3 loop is CASSSDRGTKFDVLTF. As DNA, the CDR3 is TGTGCCAGCAGTTCGGACAGGGGGACTAAATTCGACGTCCTGACTTTC.

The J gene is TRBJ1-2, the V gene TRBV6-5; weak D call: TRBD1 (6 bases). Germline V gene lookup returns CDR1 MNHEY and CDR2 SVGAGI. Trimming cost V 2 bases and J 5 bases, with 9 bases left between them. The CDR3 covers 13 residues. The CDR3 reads CASSYTGRYGYTF. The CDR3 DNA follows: TGTGCCAGCAGTTACACAGGGCGGTATGGCTACACCTTC.

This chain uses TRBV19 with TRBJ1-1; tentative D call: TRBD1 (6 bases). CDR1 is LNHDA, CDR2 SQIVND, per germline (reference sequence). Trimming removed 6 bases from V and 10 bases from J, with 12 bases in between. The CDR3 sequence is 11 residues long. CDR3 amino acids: CASRQGFAAFF. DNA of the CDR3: TGTGCCAGTAGACAGGGTTTTGCAGCTTTCTTT.

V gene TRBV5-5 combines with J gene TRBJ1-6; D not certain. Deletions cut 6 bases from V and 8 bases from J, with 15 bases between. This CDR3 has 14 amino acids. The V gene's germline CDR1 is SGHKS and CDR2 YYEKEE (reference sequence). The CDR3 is CASTLGSRDSPLHF. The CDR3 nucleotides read TGTGCCAGCACCCTGGGCAGTCGAGATTCACCCCTCCACTTT.

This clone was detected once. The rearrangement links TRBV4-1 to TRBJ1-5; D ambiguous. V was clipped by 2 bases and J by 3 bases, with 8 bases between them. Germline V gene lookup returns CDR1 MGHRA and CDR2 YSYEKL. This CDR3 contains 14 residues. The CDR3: CASSQTQYNQPQHF. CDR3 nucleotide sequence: TGCGCCAGCAGCCAAACACAGTACAATCAGCCCCAGCATTTT.

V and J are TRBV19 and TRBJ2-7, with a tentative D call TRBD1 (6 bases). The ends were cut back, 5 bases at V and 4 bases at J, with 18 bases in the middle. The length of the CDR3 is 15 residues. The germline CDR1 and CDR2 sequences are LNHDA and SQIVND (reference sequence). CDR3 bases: TGTGCCAGTAGTCCGATACAGGGAAATAAGTACGAGCAGTACTTC. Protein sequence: CASSPIQGNKYEQYF.

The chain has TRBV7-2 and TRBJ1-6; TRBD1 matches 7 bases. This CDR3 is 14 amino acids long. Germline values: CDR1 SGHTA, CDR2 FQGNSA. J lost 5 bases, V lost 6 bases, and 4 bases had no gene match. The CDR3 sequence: CASRSGTDNSPLHF. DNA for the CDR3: TGTGCCAGCAGGTCCGGGACAGATAATTCACCCCTCCACTTT.

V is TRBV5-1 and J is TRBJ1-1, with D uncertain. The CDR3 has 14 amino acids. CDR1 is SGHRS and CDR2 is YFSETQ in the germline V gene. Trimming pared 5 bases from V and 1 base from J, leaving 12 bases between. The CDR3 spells CASRVMRGNTEAFF. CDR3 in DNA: TGCGCCAGCAGGGTAATGCGGGGGAACACTGAAGCTTTCTTT. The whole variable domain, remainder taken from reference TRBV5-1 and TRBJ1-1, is KAGVTQTPRYLIKTRGQQVTLSCSPISGHRSVSWYQQTPGQGLQFLFEYFSETQRNKGNFPGRFSGRQFSNSRSEMNVSTLELGDSALYLCASRVMRGNTEAFFGQGTRLTVV.

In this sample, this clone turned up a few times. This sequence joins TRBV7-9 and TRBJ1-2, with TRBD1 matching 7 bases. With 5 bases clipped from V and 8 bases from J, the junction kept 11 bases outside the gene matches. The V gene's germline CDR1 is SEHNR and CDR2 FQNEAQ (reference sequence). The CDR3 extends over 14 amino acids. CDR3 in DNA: TGTGCCAGCAGCCCGCCGGGGACAGCTGGGGGCTACACCTTC. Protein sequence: CASSPPGTAGGYTF.

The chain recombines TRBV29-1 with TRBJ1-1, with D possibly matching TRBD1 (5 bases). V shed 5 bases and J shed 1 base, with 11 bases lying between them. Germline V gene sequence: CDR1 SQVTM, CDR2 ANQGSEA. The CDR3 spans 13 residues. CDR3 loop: CSVSYRTNTEAFF. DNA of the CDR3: TGCAGCGTTTCGTACAGGACGAACACTGAAGCTTTCTTT.

CDR3 nucleotides: TGCGCCAGCAGTCAGGGGCAGGTCAGCGCAGATACGCAGTATTTT. This sequence encodes CASSQGQVSADTQYF. The V and J genes are TRBV10-1 and TRBJ2-3; D possibly corresponds to TRBD1 (6 bases). The CDR3 runs to 15 residues. CDR1 is WNHNN and CDR2 is SYGVQD in the germline V gene (reference sequence). Trimming shortened V by 5 bases and J by 4 bases, and 16 bases separated the two germline ends.

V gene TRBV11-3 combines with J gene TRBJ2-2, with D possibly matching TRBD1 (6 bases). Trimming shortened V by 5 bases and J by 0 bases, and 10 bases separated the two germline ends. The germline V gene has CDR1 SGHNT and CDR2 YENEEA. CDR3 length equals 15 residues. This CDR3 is CASSTGTSNTGELFF. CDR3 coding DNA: TGTGCCAGCAGCACCGGGACATCGAACACCGGGGAGCTGTTTTTT.

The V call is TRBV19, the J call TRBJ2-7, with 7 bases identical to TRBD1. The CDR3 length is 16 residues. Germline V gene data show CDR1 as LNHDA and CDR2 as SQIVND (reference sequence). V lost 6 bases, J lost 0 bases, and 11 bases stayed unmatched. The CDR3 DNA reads TGTGCCAGTAGCCGACAGGAGACAGGGTACTCCTACGAGCAGTACTTC. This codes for CASSRQETGYSYEQYF.

CDR3 residues: CASSVGGRVGTEAFF. The CDR3 nucleotides read TGTGCCAGCAGCGTAGGAGGCAGGGTTGGCACTGAAGCTTTCTTT. The V and J genes are TRBV9 and TRBJ1-1; D possibly corresponds to TRBD1 (5 bases). This CDR3 has 15 residues. V lost 0 bases to trimming and J lost 4 bases, with 13 bases between them. Germline assignment: CDR1 SGDLS and CDR2 YYNGEE.